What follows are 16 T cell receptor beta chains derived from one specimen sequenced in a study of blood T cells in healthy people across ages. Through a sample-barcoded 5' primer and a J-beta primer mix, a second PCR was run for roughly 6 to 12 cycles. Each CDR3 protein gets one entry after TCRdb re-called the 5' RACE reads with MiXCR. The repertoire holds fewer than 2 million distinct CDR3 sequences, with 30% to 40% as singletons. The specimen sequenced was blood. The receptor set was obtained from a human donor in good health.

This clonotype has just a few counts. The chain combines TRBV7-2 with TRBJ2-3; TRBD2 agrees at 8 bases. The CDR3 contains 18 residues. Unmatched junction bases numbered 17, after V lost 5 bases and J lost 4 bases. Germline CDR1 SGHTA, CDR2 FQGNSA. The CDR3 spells CASSKPNLAGSWSDTQYF. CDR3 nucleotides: TGTGCCAGCAGCAAACCCAACTTAGCGGGGAGCTGGTCAGATACGCAGTATTTT.

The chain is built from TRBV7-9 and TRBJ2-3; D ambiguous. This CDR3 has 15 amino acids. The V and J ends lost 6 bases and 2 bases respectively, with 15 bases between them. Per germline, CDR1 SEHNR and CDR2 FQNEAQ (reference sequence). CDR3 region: CASSPPFASTDTQYF. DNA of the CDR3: TGTGCCAGCAGTCCCCCCTTTGCGTCCACAGATACGCAGTATTTT.

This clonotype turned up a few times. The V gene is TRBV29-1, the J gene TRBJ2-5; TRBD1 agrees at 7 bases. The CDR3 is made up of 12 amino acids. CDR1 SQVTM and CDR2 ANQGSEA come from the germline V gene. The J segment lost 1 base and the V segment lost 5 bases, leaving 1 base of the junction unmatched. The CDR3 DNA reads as TGCAGCGTTCGGGACAGCCAAGAGACCCAGTACTTC. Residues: CSVRDSQETQYF.

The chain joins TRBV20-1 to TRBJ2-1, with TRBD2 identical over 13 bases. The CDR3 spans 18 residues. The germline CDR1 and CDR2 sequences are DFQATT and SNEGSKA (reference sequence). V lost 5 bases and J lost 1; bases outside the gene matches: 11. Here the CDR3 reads CSALRTSGGGGSYNEQFF. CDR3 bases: TGCAGTGCTCTACGGACTAGCGGGGGTGGAGGATCCTACAATGAGCAGTTCTTC.

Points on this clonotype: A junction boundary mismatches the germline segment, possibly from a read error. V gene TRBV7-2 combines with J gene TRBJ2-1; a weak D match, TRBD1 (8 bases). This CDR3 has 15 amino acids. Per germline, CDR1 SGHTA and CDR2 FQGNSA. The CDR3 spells CASSPGGGGRNEQSF. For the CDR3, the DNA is TGTGCCAGCAGCCCAGGGGGCGGGGGTCGGAATGAGCAGTCCTTC.

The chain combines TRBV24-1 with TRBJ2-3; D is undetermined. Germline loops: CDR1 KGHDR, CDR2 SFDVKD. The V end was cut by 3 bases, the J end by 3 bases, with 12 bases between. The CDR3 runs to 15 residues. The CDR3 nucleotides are TGTGCCACCAGTGATAGTCGAGCCCCAACAGATACGCAGTATTTT. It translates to CATSDSRAPTDTQYF.

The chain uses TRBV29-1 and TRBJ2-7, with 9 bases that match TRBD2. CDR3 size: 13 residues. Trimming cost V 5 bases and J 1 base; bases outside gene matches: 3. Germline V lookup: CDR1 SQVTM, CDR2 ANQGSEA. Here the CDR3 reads CSVISGGSYEQYF. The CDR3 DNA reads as TGCAGCGTTATTAGCGGGGGTTCCTACGAGCAGTACTTC.

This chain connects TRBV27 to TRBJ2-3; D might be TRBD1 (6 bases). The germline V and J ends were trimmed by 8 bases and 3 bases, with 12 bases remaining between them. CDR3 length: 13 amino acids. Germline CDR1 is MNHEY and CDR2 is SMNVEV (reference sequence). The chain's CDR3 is CASWARGTDTQYF. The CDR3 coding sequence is TGTGCCAGCTGGGCAAGGGGGACAGATACGCAGTATTTT.

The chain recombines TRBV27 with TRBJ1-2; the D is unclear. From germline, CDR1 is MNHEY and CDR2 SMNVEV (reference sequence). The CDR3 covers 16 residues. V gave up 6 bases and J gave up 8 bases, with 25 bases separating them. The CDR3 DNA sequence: TGTGCCAGCAGCCTCCTCGGTGGGATAAGCAGGTTGGGCTACACCTTC. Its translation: CASSLLGGISRLGYTF.

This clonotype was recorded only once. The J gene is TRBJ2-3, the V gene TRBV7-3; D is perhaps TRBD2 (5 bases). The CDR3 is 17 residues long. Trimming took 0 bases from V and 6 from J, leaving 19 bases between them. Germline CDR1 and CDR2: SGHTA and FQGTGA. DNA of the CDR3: TGTGCCAGCAGCTTAACCGGTGGAGGACGAAACTCTGATACGCAGTATTTT. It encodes CASSLTGGGRNSDTQYF.

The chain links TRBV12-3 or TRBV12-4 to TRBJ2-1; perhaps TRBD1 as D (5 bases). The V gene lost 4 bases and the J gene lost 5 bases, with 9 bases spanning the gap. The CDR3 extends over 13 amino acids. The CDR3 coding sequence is TGTGCCAGCAGTTGGGGCCGTAACAATGAGCAGTTCTTC. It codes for CASSWGRNNEQFF.

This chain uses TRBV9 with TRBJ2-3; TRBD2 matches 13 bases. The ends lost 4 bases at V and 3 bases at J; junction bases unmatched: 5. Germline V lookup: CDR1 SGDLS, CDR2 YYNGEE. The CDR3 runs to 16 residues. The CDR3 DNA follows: TGTGCCAGCAGCATGGGACTAGCGGGGACTACAGATACGCAGTATTTT. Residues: CASSMGLAGTTDTQYF.

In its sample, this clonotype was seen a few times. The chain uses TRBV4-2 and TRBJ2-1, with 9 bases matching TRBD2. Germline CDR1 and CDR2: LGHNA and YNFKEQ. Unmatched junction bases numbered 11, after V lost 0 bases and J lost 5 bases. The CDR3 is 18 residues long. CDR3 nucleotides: TGTGCCAGCAGCCAAGAGGTTCCCAGCGGGGGGCCCAACAATGAGCAGTTCTTC. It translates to CASSQEVPSGGPNNEQFF.

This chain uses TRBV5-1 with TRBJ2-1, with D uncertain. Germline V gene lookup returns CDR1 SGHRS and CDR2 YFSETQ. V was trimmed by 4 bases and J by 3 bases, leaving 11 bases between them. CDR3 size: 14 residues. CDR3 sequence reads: CASSVRPNYNEQFF. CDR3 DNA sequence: TGCGCCAGCAGCGTCCGACCTAACTACAATGAGCAGTTCTTC.

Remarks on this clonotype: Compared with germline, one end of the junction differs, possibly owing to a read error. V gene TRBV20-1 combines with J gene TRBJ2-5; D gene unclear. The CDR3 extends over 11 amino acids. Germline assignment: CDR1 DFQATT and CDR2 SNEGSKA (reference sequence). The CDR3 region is CSASYRETQFF. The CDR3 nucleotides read TGCAGTGCTAGTTACAGAGAGACCCAGTTCTTT.

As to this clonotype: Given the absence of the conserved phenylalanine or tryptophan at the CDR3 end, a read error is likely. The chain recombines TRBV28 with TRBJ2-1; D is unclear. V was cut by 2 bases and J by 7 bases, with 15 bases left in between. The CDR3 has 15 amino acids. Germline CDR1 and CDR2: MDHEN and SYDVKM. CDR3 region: CASSLPAVPVNEQFI. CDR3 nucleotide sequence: TGTGCCAGCAGTTTACCGGCCGTACCAGTAAATGAGCAGTTCATC.